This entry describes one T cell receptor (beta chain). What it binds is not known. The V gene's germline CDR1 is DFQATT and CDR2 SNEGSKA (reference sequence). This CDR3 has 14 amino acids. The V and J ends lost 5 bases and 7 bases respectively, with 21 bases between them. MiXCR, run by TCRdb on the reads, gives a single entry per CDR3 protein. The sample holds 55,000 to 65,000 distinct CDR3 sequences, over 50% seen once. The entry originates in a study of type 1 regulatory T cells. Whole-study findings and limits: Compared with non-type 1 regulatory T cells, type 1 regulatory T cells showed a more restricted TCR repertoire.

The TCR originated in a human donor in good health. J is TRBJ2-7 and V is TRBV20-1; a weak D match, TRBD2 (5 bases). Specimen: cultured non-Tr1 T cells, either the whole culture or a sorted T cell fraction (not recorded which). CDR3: CSAGTRPEKVEQYF. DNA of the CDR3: TGCAGTGCTGGAACTAGACCCGAGAAGGTGGAGCAGTACTTC.